This TCR beta chain was retrieved from a study of regulatory T cells in long-lasting Graves disease. Libraries of TCR beta came from iRepertoire HTBI primers plus Arm-PCR of CDR3 regions. MiXCR, run by TCRdb on the multiplex PCR reads, gives a single entry per CDR3 protein. The data hold 400,000 to 450,000 distinct CDR3 sequences, with under 15% observed a single time. V shed 0 bases and J shed 6 bases, with 8 bases lying between them. CDR3 length equals 13 residues. In germline, CDR1 is MGHRA, CDR2 YSYEKL. Time point in this sample: newly diagnosed GD, antithyroid drugs for less than 3 months. PBMC-extracted RNA yielded the TCR library. The data were also submitted as part of a second study, on T cells in Graves' hyperthyroidism and ophthalmopathy.

This sample comprised peripheral blood mononuclear cells (PBMCs), obtained at new diagnosis, from a patient treated with antithyroid drugs. The chain employs TRBV4-1 and TRBJ1-2, with a tentative D call TRBD1 (6 bases). The clonotype was recovered from a woman aged 30 to 39 with Graves disease. CDR3: CASSQDPGDGYTF. In DNA form, the CDR3 reads TGCGCCAGCAGCCAAGATCCAGGGGATGGCTACACCTTC.